This passage covers 18 T cell receptor beta chains from one sample sequenced in a study of blood T cell repertoires in COVID-19 (dated by TCRdb to 2020 to 2022). Libraries were made using the immunoSEQ multiplex PCR assay. TCRdb took over this immuneACCESS table, retaining in-frame rearrangements with V and J assigned. Such tables are incomplete; in checked studies, under half of the missing clones stem from an unresolved V gene, and the remainder is unexplained. The sample table holds approximately 220,000 clones, of which about 80% were seen once. Roughly 4.8% of the sample belongs to the ten largest clones. The sample consisted of PBMCs or T cells enriched from blood (not recorded which). These receptors were taken from a woman between 45 and 65 years old who had been exposed to COVID-19.

This chain links TRBV19 with TRBJ2-2; 11 bases align to TRBD1. Unmatched junction bases numbered 1, after V lost 5 bases and J lost 5 bases. Germline CDR1 reads LNHDA; CDR2 reads SQIVND (reference sequence). This CDR3 region has 14 residues. CDR3 protein: CASSWDRGTGELFF. CDR3 nucleotide sequence: TGTGCCAGTAGTTGGGACAGGGGGACCGGGGAGCTGTTTTTT.

The rearrangement links TRBV10-3 to TRBJ2-5, with 15 positions matching TRBD2. There are 16 residues in the CDR3. The trim removed 5 bases at V and 5 bases at J, leaving 6 bases unmatched. Per germline, CDR1 ENHRY and CDR2 SYGVKD. The CDR3 region is CAISRTSGGAAETQYF. DNA for the CDR3: TGTGCCATCAGTCGGACTAGCGGGGGGGCGGCGGAGACCCAGTACTTC.

This chain joins TRBV6-4 and TRBJ1-6; no reliable D call. V was cut by 5 bases and J by 7 bases, with 9 bases left in between. Per germline, CDR1 MRHNA and CDR2 SNTAGT. This CDR3 spans 13 amino acids. CDR3 bases: TGTGCCAGCAGTTCGAGGGAGAATTCACCCCTCCACTTT. The encoded protein is CASSSRENSPLHF.

A single count supports this clone. The J gene is TRBJ1-2, the V gene TRBV19; no firm D call. V was trimmed by 1 base and J by 7 bases, leaving 13 bases between them. The V gene's germline CDR1 is LNHDA and CDR2 SQIVND (reference sequence). The CDR3 consists of 14 residues. The CDR3 DNA is TGTGCCAGTAGTATAGCGCACGGGGATGGTGGCTACACCTTC. It translates to CASSIAHGDGGYTF. Together with reference TRBV19 and TRBJ1-2, the CDR3 gives the full variable domain: DGGITQSPKYLFRKEGQNVTLSCEQNLNHDAMYWYRQDPGQGLRLIYYSQIVNDFQKGDIAEGYSVSREKKESFPLTVTSAQKNPTAFYLCASSIAHGDGGYTFGSGTRLTVV.

The chain employs TRBV13 and TRBJ1-1; D gene uncertain. V gave up 1 base and J gave up 2 bases, with 14 bases separating them. Germline assignment: CDR1 PRHDT and CDR2 FYEKMQ (reference sequence). The CDR3 loop spans 16 amino acids. The CDR3 DNA reads as TGTGCCAGCAGCTTAGATTATCGACGGGGAAACACTGAAGCTTTCTTT. Its protein is CASSLDYRRGNTEAFF. Full variable domain (rest looked up from reference TRBV13 and TRBJ1-1): AAGVIQSPRHLIKEKRETATLKCYPIPRHDTVYWYQQGPGQDPQFLISFYEKMQSDKGSIPDRFSAQQFSDYHSELNMSSLELGDSALYFCASSLDYRRGNTEAFFGQGTRLTVV.

This clone has a single count. The DNA for the CDR3 is TGTGCCAGTACTAGCGGGGGTTATAACACCGGGGAGCTGTTTTTT. Its protein product is CASTSGGYNTGELFF. The rearrangement links TRBV19 to TRBJ2-2; 10 bases align to TRBD2. Germline CDR1 is LNHDA and CDR2 is SQIVND (reference sequence). V lost 7 bases and J lost 2; bases outside the gene matches: 4. The CDR3 spans 15 residues.

The chain combines TRBV6-5 with TRBJ2-3; the D gene is possibly TRBD1 (6 bases). V was cut by 6 bases and J by 2 bases, with 12 bases left in between. In germline, CDR1 is MNHEY, CDR2 SVGAGI. The CDR3 loop spans 14 amino acids. This chain's CDR3 is CASSPGTITDTQYF. The CDR3 coding sequence is TGTGCCAGCAGCCCCGGGACAATCACAGATACGCAGTATTTT.

The rearrangement uses TRBV7-9 and TRBJ1-1, with 10 bases lining up with TRBD1. Germline loops: CDR1 SEHNR, CDR2 FQNEAQ (reference sequence). The CDR3 consists of 18 residues. With 2 bases clipped from V and 5 bases from J, the junction kept 14 bases outside the gene matches. The CDR3 DNA follows: TGTGCCAGCAGCTTACCGAGCGGGGACAGGGGAAAAGAAACTGAAGCTTTCTTT. The encoded protein is CASSLPSGDRGKETEAFF.

The chain links TRBV6-2 or TRBV6-3 to TRBJ2-7; 8 nucleotides line up with TRBD1. J lost 3 bases, V lost 2 bases, and 9 bases had no gene match. Per the germline V gene, CDR1 is MNHEY and CDR2 is SVGEGT. This CDR3 contains 16 residues. The chain's CDR3 is CASSYPRQGTYYEQYF. CDR3 in DNA: TGTGCCAGCAGTTACCCCAGACAGGGGACCTACTACGAGCAGTACTTC.

The V call is TRBV6-5, the J call TRBJ1-5, with TRBD1 matching 8 bases. In germline, CDR1 is MNHEY, CDR2 SVGAGI. The ends lost 6 bases at V and 0 bases at J; junction bases unmatched: 4. This CDR3 comprises 15 residues. The CDR3 DNA follows: TGTGCCAGCAGAAACAGGGGGGGTAGCAATCAGCCCCAGCATTTT. Translation: CASRNRGGSNQPQHF.

V usage is TRBV28 and J usage is TRBJ2-1; the match to TRBD1 covers 9 bases. This CDR3 region has 14 residues. Germline lookup yields CDR1 MDHEN and CDR2 SYDVKM. J lost 12 bases, V lost 6 bases, and 12 bases had no gene match. The DNA of the CDR3 is TGTGCCAGCAGCGCCGGGACAGGGTATTCGGCGCAGTTCTTC. Protein: CASSAGTGYSAQFF.

This clone was picked up one time. V gene TRBV30 combines with J gene TRBJ1-2; D may be TRBD1 (6 bases). CDR1 and CDR2 from the germline V gene are GTSNPN and SVGIG (reference sequence). Trimming stripped 2 bases from V and 8 bases from J, with 9 bases between. The CDR3 loop spans 11 amino acids. The CDR3 loop is CAWSSGGGYTF. DNA of the CDR3: TGTGCCTGGAGTTCTGGGGGCGGCTACACCTTC.

V and J are TRBV5-1 and TRBJ2-6, with unresolved D. Germline V CDR1 and CDR2: SGHRS, YFSETQ. CDR3 size: 15 residues. V gave up 0 bases and J gave up 2 bases, with 6 bases separating them. The CDR3 here is CASSLDRAGANVLTF. The CDR3 nucleotides read TGCGCCAGCAGCTTGGATCGGGCTGGGGCCAACGTCCTGACTTTC. Full variable domain (remainder filled in from reference TRBV5-1 and TRBJ2-6): KAGVTQTPRYLIKTRGQQVTLSCSPISGHRSVSWYQQTPGQGLQFLFEYFSETQRNKGNFPGRFSGRQFSNSRSEMNVSTLELGDSALYLCASSLDRAGANVLTFGAGSRLTVL.

The V gene is TRBV24-1, the J gene TRBJ2-5; D possibly corresponds to TRBD1 (5 bases). Trimming left V 4 bases short and J 4 bases short, with 12 bases between. Per the germline V gene, CDR1 is KGHDR and CDR2 is SFDVKD. The CDR3 runs 14 residues. The CDR3 region has the DNA TGTGCCACCAGTGAATCAGGGATGGCAGAGACCCAGTACTTC. This translates into CATSESGMAETQYF.

CDR3 in amino acids: CASSLFRADTEAFF. The CDR3 DNA reads as TGTGCCAGCAGCTTGTTCAGGGCCGACACTGAAGCTTTCTTT. The chain carries TRBV5-5 and TRBJ1-1; a possible D gene is TRBD1 (5 bases). The CDR3 totals 14 residues. Germline-derived CDR1 and CDR2 are SGHKS and YYEKEE (reference sequence). Trimming cost V 1 base and J 3 bases, with 10 bases left between them.

CDR3 bases: TGTGCCAGCAGCCTCCCGGGGGGGGGAGCTTTCTTT. This gives the protein CASSLPGGGAFF. The rearrangement links TRBV11-2 to TRBJ1-1; D is perhaps TRBD1 (5 bases). The CDR3 runs 12 residues. Germline V CDR1 and CDR2: SGHAT, FQNNGV. Trimming pared 5 bases from V and 10 bases from J, leaving 14 bases between. Full variable domain (rest looked up from reference TRBV11-2 and TRBJ1-1): EAGVAQSPRYKIIEKRQSVAFWCNPISGHATLYWYQQILGQGPKLLIQFQNNGVVDDSQLPKDRFSAERLKGVDSTLKIQPAKLEDSAVYLCASSLPGGGAFFGQGTRLTVV.

The chain joins TRBV6-2 or TRBV6-3 to TRBJ2-5; TRBD2 is a possible D gene (5 bases). This CDR3 is 14 amino acids long. The V end was cut by 7 bases, the J end by 7 bases, with 19 bases between. Germline V CDR1 and CDR2: MNHEY, SVGEGT. The CDR3 bases are TGTGCCAGCACCCCCACGACTACCCGAGGGACCCAGTACTTC. Protein: CASTPTTTRGTQYF.

The chain links TRBV11-2 to TRBJ1-2; 8 bases are shared with TRBD1. J gave up 5 bases and V 5 bases, and 4 bases lay outside the gene matches. This CDR3 region has 13 residues. Germline CDR1 is SGHAT and CDR2 is FQNNGV. The CDR3 loop reads CASSPTGGYGYTF. The CDR3 DNA reads TGTGCCAGCAGCCCCACAGGGGGTTATGGCTACACCTTC.